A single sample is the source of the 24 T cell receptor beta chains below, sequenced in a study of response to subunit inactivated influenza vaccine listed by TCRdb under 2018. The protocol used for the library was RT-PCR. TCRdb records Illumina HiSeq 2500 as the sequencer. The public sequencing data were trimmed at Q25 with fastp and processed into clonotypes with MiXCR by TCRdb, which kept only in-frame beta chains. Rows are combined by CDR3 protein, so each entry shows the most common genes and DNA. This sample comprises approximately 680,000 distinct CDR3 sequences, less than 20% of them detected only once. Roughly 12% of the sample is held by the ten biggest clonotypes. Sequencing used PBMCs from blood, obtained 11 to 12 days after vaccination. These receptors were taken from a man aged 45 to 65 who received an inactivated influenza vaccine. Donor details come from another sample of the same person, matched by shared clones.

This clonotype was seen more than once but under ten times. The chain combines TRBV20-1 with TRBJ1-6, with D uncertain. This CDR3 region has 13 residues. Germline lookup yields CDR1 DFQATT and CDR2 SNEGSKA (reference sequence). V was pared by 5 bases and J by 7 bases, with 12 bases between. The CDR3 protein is CSAQPTSNSPLHF. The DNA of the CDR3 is TGCAGTGCTCAACCTACTTCAAATTCACCCCTCCACTTT.

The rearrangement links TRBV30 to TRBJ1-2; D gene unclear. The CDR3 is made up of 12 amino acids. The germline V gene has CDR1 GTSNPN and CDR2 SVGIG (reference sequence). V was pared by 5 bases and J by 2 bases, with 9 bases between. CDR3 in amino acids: CAWVVLNYGYTF. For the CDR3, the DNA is TGTGCCTGGGTAGTCTTGAACTATGGCTACACCTTC. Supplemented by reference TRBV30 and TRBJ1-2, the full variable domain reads SQTIHQWPATLVQPVGSPLSLECTVEGTSNPNLYWYRQAAGRGLQLLFYSVGIGQISSEVPQNLSASRPQDRQFILSSKKLLLSDSGFYLCAWVVLNYGYTFGSGTRLTVV.

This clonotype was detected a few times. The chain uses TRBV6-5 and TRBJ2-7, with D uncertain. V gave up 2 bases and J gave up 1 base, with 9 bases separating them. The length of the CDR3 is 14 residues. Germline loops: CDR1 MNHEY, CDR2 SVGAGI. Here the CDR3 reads CASSYPGRSYEQYF. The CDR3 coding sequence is TGTGCCAGCAGTTACCCAGGACGGTCCTACGAGCAGTACTTC.

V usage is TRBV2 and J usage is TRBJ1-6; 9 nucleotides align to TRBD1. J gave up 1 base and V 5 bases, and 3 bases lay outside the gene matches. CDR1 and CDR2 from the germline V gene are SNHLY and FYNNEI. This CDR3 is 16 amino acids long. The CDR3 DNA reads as TGTGCCAGCAGTCAACAGGGGGCGTCCTATAATTCACCCCTCCACTTT. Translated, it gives CASSQQGASYNSPLHF. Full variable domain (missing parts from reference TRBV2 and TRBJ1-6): EPEVTQTPSHQVTQMGQEVILRCVPISNHLYFYWYRQILGQKVEFLVSFYNNEISEKSEIFDDQFSVERPDGSNFTLKIRSTKLEDSAMYFCASSQQGASYNSPLHFGNGTRLTVT.

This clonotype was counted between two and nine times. Written as DNA, the CDR3 is TGTGCCAGCAGAGAACAGGGGAGTATAGGAACTGAAGCTTTCTTT. Its protein product is CASREQGSIGTEAFF. The chain uses TRBV7-2 and TRBJ1-1; 7 bases line up with TRBD1. From germline, CDR1 is SGHTA and CDR2 FQGNSA. V was pared by 6 bases and J by 5 bases, with 12 bases of the junction left unmatched. This CDR3 spans 15 amino acids.

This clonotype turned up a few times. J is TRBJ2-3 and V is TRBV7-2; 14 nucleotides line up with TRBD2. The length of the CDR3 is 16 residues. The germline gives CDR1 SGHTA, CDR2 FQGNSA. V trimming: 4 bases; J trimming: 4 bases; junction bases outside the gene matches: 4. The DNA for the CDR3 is TGTGCCAGCAGCTCGGGACTAGCGGGAGTTGCAGATACGCAGTATTTT. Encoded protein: CASSSGLAGVADTQYF.

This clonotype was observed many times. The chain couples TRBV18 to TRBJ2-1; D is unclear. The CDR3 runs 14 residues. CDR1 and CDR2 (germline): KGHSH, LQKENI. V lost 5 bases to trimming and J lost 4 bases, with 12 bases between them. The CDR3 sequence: CASSSWGWYNEQFF. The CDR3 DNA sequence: TGTGCCAGCTCAAGCTGGGGTTGGTACAATGAGCAGTTCTTC.

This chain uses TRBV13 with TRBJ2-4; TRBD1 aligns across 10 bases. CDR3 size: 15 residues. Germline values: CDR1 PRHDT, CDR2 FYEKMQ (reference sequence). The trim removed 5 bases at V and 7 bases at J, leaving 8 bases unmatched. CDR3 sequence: CASSKLGTGVNIQYF. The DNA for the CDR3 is TGTGCCAGCAGCAAACTCGGGACAGGGGTGAACATTCAGTACTTC.

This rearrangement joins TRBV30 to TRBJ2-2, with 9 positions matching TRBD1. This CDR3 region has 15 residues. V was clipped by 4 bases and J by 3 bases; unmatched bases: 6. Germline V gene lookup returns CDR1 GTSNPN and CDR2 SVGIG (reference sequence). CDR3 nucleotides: TGTGCCTGGACCCCCGGGACAGGGTACACCGGGGAGCTGTTTTTT. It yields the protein CAWTPGTGYTGELFF.

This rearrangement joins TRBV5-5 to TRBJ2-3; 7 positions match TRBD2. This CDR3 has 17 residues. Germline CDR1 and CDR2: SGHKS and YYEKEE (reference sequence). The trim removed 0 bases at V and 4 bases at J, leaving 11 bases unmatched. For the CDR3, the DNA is TGTGCCAGCAGCTTGGCCCCGGGGGGTTCCGTCGCAGATACGCAGTATTTT. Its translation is CASSLAPGGSVADTQYF.

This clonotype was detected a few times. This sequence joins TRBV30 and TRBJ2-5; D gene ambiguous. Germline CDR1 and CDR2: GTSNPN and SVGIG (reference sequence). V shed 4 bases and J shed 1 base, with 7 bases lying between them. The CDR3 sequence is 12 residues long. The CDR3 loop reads CAWKPFQETQYF. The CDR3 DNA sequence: TGTGCCTGGAAACCTTTCCAAGAGACCCAGTACTTC.

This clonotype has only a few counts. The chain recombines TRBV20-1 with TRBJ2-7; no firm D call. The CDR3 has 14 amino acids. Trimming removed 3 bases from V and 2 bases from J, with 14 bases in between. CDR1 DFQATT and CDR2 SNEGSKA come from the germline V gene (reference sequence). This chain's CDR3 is CSARKSGPTYEQYF. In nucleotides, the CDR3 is TGCAGTGCTAGGAAGTCCGGGCCAACCTACGAGCAGTACTTC.

CDR3 nucleotide sequence: TGTGCCAGCAGCGTAGGAATGGAGGATGGCTACACCTTC. Its translation: CASSVGMEDGYTF. This rearrangement joins TRBV9 to TRBJ1-2, with D unresolved. The V gene lost 0 bases and the J gene lost 6 bases, with 9 bases spanning the gap. The CDR3 length is 13 residues. The germline V gene has CDR1 SGDLS and CDR2 YYNGEE.

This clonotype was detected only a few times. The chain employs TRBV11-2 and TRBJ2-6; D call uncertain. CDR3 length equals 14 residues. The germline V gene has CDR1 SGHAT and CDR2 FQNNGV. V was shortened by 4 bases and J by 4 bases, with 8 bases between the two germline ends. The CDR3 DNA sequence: TGTGCCAGCAGCTCTATCCGCGGGGCCAACGTCCTGACTTTC. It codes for CASSSIRGANVLTF.

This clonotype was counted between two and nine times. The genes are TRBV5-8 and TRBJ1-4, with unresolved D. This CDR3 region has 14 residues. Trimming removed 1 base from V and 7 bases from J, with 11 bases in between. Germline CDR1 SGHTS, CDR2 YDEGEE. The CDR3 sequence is CASSLRMGGEKLFF. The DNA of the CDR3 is TGTGCCAGCAGCTTGAGGATGGGTGGTGAAAAACTGTTTTTT.

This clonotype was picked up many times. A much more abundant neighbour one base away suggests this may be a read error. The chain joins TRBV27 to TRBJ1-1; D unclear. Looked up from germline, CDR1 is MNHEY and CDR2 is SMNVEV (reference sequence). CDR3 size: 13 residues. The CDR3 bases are TGTGCCAGCAGCTTATGGGGGAACACTGAAGCTTTCTTT. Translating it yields CASSLWGNTEAFF.

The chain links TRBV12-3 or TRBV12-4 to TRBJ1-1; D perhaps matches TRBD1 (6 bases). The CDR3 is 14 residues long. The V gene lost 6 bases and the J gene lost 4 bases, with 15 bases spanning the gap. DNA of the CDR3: TGTGCCAGCAGCCTGGGGGCCGCGAGCACTGAAGCTTTCTTT. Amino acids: CASSLGAASTEAFF.

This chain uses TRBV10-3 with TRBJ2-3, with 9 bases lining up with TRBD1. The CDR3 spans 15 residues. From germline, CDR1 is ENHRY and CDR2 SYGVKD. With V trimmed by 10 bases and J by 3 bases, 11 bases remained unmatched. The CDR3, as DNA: TGTGCCACCGATAGGACAGGGGAACGGACAGATACGCAGTATTTT. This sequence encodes CATDRTGERTDTQYF.

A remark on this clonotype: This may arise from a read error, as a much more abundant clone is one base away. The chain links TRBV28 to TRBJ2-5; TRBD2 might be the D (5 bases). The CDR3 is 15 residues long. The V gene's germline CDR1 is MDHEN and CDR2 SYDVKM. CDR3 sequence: CASSLGDHSGETQCF. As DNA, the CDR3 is TGTGCCAGCAGTTTGGGAGACCACTCTGGGGAGACCCAGTGCTTC.

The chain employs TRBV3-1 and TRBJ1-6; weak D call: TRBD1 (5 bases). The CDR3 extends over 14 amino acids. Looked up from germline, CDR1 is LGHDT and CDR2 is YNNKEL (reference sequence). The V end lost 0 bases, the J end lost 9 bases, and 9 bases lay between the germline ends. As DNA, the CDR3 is TGTGCCAGCAGCCAAGAGTCGGACATTTCACCCCTCCACTTT. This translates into CASSQESDISPLHF.

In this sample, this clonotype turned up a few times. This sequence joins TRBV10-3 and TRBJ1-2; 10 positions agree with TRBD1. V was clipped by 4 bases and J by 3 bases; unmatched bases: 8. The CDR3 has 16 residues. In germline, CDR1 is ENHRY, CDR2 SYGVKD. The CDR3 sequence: CAISGNFGTGDYGYTF. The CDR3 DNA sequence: TGTGCCATCAGTGGAAATTTCGGGACAGGGGACTATGGCTACACCTTC.

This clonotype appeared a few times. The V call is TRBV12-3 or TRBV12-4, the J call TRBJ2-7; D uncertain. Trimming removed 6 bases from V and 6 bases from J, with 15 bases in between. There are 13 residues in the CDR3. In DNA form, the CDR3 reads TGTGCCAGCAGCCTACGGCTCCCCAGCGAGCAGTACTTC. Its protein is CASSLRLPSEQYF.

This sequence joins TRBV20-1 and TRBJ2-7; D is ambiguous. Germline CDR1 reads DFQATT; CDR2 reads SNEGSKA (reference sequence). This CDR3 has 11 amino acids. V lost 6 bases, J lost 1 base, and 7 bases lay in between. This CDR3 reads CSAISSYEQYF. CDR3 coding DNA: TGCAGTGCGATCAGTTCCTACGAGCAGTACTTC.

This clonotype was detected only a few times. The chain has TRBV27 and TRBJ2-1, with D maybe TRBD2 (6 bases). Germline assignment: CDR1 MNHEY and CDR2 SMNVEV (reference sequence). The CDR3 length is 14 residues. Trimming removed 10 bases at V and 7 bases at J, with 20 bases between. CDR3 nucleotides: TGTGCCACCCAACGCGGGGTCGGGGGAAATGAGCAGTTCTTC. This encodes CATQRGVGGNEQFF.